The next 2 T cell receptor beta chains were all read from a single sample in a study of CD8 T cells in ankylosing spondylitis. Study-wide findings and caveats: Roughly 8 highly homologous variants formed a TCR beta motif that appeared characteristic of ankylosing spondylitis blood.

TCRdb reanalysed the 5' RACE reads using MiXCR and keeps one entry per CDR3 protein. This table holds about 700,000 distinct CDR3 sequences, under 20% found once. Antigen specificity for these receptors is unknown. The material sequenced was blood, either unsorted or a sorted T cell fraction (not recorded which). These receptors originate from a male donor with ankylosing spondylitis.

This chain uses TRBV6-6 with TRBJ1-1; tentatively, D is TRBD1 (6 bases). The CDR3 totals 12 residues. Germline CDR1 reads MNHNY; CDR2 reads SVGAGI (reference sequence). The V and J ends lost 5 bases and 11 bases respectively, with 15 bases between them. The DNA for the CDR3 is TGTGCCAGCAGTGAGACAGACAGGTTGGCTTTCTTT. Translated: CASSETDRLAFF.

This clonotype was counted only a few times. The rearrangement links TRBV4-3 to TRBJ2-5; D ambiguous. The CDR3 is 17 amino acids. CDR1 and CDR2 from the germline V gene are LGHNA and YSLEER. The V end was cut by 0 bases, the J end by 4 bases, with 18 bases between. The CDR3: CASSQDTSAKRRETQYF. The CDR3 coding sequence is TGCGCCAGCAGCCAAGATACGAGTGCGAAGAGAAGAGAGACCCAGTACTTC.